The 15 T cell receptor beta chains reported below all come from one sample, sequenced in a study of identical twins. TCRdb processed the 5' RACE reads anew with MiXCR; each CDR3 protein has one entry. Altogether hundreds of thousands of distinct CDR3 sequences are present, roughly 8% being singletons, with the ten largest covering around 0.95%. This sample was shared with a second study, whose subject was yellow fever vaccine responses in identical twins.

The source material was PBMCs. These TCRs come from a woman aged 18-29 years in good health.

The chain carries TRBV2 and TRBJ2-7; D may be TRBD1 (6 bases). V dropped 3 bases and J dropped 2 bases, with 11 bases sitting between them. The CDR3 is 14 amino acids. Germline V gene data show CDR1 as SNHLY and CDR2 as FYNNEI. This chain's CDR3 is CASSDAGAPYEQYF. As DNA, the CDR3 is TGTGCCAGCAGTGATGCAGGGGCTCCCTACGAGCAGTACTTC.

V is TRBV7-8 and J is TRBJ2-6; D ambiguous. From germline, CDR1 is SGHVS and CDR2 FQNEAQ. The CDR3 covers 17 residues. Between the trimmed V and J ends, which lost 7 bases and 0 bases, there was a span of 16 bases. CDR3 bases: TGTGCCAGCACCGTAATAGAGTGGTTCTCTGGGGCCAACGTCCTGACTTTC. Encoded protein: CASTVIEWFSGANVLTF.

The genes are TRBV5-1 and TRBJ2-3, with 12 bases aligning to TRBD2. The trim removed 4 bases at V and 2 bases at J, leaving 5 bases unmatched. Germline V CDR1 and CDR2: SGHRS, YFSETQ. This CDR3 contains 16 residues. CDR3 coding DNA: TGCGCCAGCAGCCGTCTAGCGGGAGGGGACACAGATACGCAGTATTTT. This translates into CASSRLAGGDTDTQYF.

The rearrangement joins TRBV28 to TRBJ2-2, with a tentative D call TRBD1 (8 bases). The CDR3 length is 18 residues. The germline V gene encodes CDR1 MDHEN and CDR2 SYDVKM. Trimming shortened V by 5 bases and J by 5 bases, and 24 bases separated the two germline ends. The DNA for the CDR3 is TGTGCCAGCAGTCCAGGACAGGGAGGGGTTACGGGTACCGGGGAGCTGTTTTTT. Encoded protein: CASSPGQGGVTGTGELFF.

This clonotype appeared a few times. The chain joins TRBV12-3 or TRBV12-4 to TRBJ1-2; 7 bases line up with TRBD1. After removal of 8 bases from V and 3 bases from J, the junction contained 6 bases not matched to a gene. The CDR3 sequence is 13 residues long. CDR3 sequence: CASAFGTDYGYTF. As DNA, the CDR3 is TGTGCCAGCGCATTTGGGACAGACTATGGCTACACCTTC.

The chain recombines TRBV11-2 with TRBJ1-2, with D possibly being TRBD1 (5 bases). Trimming removed 3 bases from V and 6 bases from J, with 11 bases in between. The germline V gene has CDR1 SGHAT and CDR2 FQNNGV. This CDR3 is 13 amino acids long. CDR3 in amino acids: CASSLGAGHGYTF. CDR3 sequence (DNA): TGTGCCAGCAGCTTGGGTGCGGGACATGGCTACACCTTC.

The chain recombines TRBV30 with TRBJ1-1; D gene unclear. Trimming took off 5 bases at V and 10 bases at J, with 5 bases between the two ends. Germline loops: CDR1 GTSNPN, CDR2 SVGIG (reference sequence). This CDR3 has 8 amino acids. The chain's CDR3 is CAWSRAFF. In DNA form, the CDR3 reads TGTGCCTGGTCTAGAGCTTTCTTT.

This clonotype was detected a few times. The chain combines TRBV28 with TRBJ1-1; D is undetermined. CDR3 length equals 15 residues. Germline assignment: CDR1 MDHEN and CDR2 SYDVKM. The ends were cut back, 2 bases at V and 4 bases at J, with 14 bases in the middle. The CDR3 DNA sequence: TGTGCCAGCAGTTTAGGTGAGGGATTGATCACTGAAGCTTTCTTT. This sequence encodes CASSLGEGLITEAFF.

In its sample, this clonotype was seen a few times. This chain joins TRBV5-1 and TRBJ1-3, with TRBD1 as a possible D gene (5 bases). The CDR3 is 15 residues long. Trimming pared 4 bases from V and 3 bases from J, leaving 14 bases between. In germline, CDR1 is SGHRS, CDR2 YFSETQ. The CDR3 DNA reads TGCGCCAGCAGCCTTGGCCAGGGAGTTGGAAACACCATATATTTT. Its translation is CASSLGQGVGNTIYF.

The chain recombines TRBV11-2 with TRBJ2-6; possibly TRBD1 or TRBD2 for D (5 bases each). The CDR3 is 18 residues long. The germline gives CDR1 SGHAT, CDR2 FQNNGV. V lost 1 base to trimming and J lost 1 base, with 14 bases between them. In DNA, the CDR3 is TGTGCCAGCAGCTTAGGTGGGGGTCCTGGATCTGGGGCCAACGTCCTGACTTTC. Amino acids: CASSLGGGPGSGANVLTF.

The rearrangement joins TRBV7-3 to TRBJ2-5; possible D gene TRBD1, 6 bases. The V end was cut by 5 bases, the J end by 5 bases, with 18 bases between. This CDR3 has 15 amino acids. Germline lookup yields CDR1 SGHTA and CDR2 FQGTGA. CDR3 bases: TGTGCCAGCAGCCCTGGTGGGGGCTTTTTGGAGACCCAGTACTTC. As protein: CASSPGGGFLETQYF.

This clonotype was recorded many times. V gene TRBV10-3 combines with J gene TRBJ2-2; TRBD1 might be the D (6 bases). V was clipped by 4 bases and J by 0 bases, with 6 bases between them. CDR1 is ENHRY, CDR2 SYGVKD, per germline. This CDR3 is 14 amino acids long. CDR3 region: CAISGTANTGELFF. DNA of the CDR3: TGTGCCATCAGTGGGACAGCGAACACCGGGGAGCTGTTTTTT.

This clonotype was counted between two and nine times. V gene TRBV27 combines with J gene TRBJ2-2; no firm D call. Trimming cost V 3 bases and J 6 bases, with 8 bases left between them. The length of the CDR3 is 13 residues. Germline V gives CDR1 MNHEY, CDR2 SMNVEV (reference sequence). Here the CDR3 reads CASSFAIPGELFF. CDR3 nucleotide sequence: TGTGCCAGCAGTTTCGCCATCCCCGGGGAGCTGTTTTTT.

The J gene is TRBJ2-7, the V gene TRBV5-6; 8 bases are shared with TRBD1. V lost 3 bases, J lost 4 bases, and 12 bases stayed unmatched. Germline lookup yields CDR1 SGHDT and CDR2 YYEEEE. CDR3 length: 16 amino acids. In DNA form, the CDR3 reads TGTGCCAGCAGCTGGCCCACAGGACAGGGCGATTACGAGCAGTACTTC. It codes for CASSWPTGQGDYEQYF.

The chain employs TRBV5-5 and TRBJ2-3; D ambiguous. Trimming took off 1 base at V and 3 bases at J, with 9 bases between the two ends. There are 14 residues in the CDR3. CDR1 and CDR2 (germline): SGHKS, YYEKEE (reference sequence). CDR3 amino acids: CASSLTAFTDTQYF. The DNA for the CDR3 is TGTGCCAGCAGCTTGACAGCCTTTACAGATACGCAGTATTTT.